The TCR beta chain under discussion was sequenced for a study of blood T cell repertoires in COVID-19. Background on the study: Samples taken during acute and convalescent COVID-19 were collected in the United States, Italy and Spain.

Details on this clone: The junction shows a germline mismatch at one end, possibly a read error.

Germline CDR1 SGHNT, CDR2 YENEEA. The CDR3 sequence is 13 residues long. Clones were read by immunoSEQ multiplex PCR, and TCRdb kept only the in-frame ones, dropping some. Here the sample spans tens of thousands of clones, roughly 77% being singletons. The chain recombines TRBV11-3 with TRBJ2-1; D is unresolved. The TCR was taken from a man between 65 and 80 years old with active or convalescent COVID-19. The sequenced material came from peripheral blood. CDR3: CATSPGSYNEQFF. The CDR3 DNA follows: TGTGCCACCAGCCCAGGTTCCTACAATGAGCAGTTCTTC.